These 27 T cell receptor beta chains originate from one sample sequenced in a study of OX40 agonist ivuxolimab in advanced cancers. Clones were read by immunoSEQ multiplex PCR, and TCRdb kept only the in-frame ones, dropping some. The repertoire holds roughly 92,000 clones, with 70% to 85% as singletons. The sequencing here drew on CD4+ or CD8+ T cells sorted from blood, taken in a trial of the OX40 agonist ivuxolimab. These receptors all come from an adult with an advanced solid tumor such as melanoma, head and neck, liver or kidney cancer.

This chain joins TRBV15 and TRBJ2-7; no clear D. The CDR3 is 15 amino acids. The germline V and J ends were trimmed by 1 base and 3 bases, with 13 bases remaining between them. The germline CDR1 and CDR2 sequences are LNHNV and YYDKDF (reference sequence). CDR3 in amino acids: CATSRASLENYEQYF. In DNA form, the CDR3 reads TGTGCCACCAGCAGAGCATCTCTCGAGAACTACGAGCAGTACTTC. Filled out from reference TRBV15 and TRBJ2-7, the complete variable domain reads DAMVIQNPRYQVTQFGKPVTLSCSQTLNHNVMYWYQQKSSQAPKLLFHYYDKDFNNEADTPDNFQSRRPNTSFCFLDIRSPGLGDTAMYLCATSRASLENYEQYFGPGTRLTVT.

This chain connects TRBV5-1 to TRBJ2-3, with 10 bases fitting TRBD2. Germline values: CDR1 SGHRS, CDR2 YFSETQ. The CDR3 has 14 residues. The ends lost 3 bases at V and 6 bases at J; junction bases unmatched: 4. The DNA for the CDR3 is TGCGCCAGCAGCTCTAGCGGGAGTGGCGATACGCAGTATTTT. Translation gives CASSSSGSGDTQYF.

The CDR3 sequence is CATSLTGYGYTF. In nucleotides, the CDR3 is TGTGCCACCAGCTTGACAGGGTATGGCTACACCTTC. The chain combines TRBV15 with TRBJ1-2, with TRBD1 matching over 7 bases. The CDR3 extends over 12 amino acids. Germline lookup yields CDR1 LNHNV and CDR2 YYDKDF (reference sequence). V trimming: 5 bases; J trimming: 5 bases; junction bases outside the gene matches: 2.

This clone was observed a single time. The chain recombines TRBV28 with TRBJ2-5, with TRBD2 as a possible D gene (5 bases). The V and J ends lost 7 bases and 0 bases respectively, with 12 bases between them. This CDR3 comprises 14 residues. Per the germline V gene, CDR1 is MDHEN and CDR2 is SYDVKM. The chain's CDR3 is CASTRPGNQETQYF. CDR3 bases: TGTGCCAGCACTCGGCCCGGGAACCAAGAGACCCAGTACTTC.

This chain uses TRBV5-1 with TRBJ1-2, with a tentative D call TRBD1 (5 bases). Germline CDR1 reads SGHRS; CDR2 reads YFSETQ. Trimming left V 6 bases short and J 5 bases short, with 20 bases between. This CDR3 region has 15 residues. In nucleotides, the CDR3 is TGCGCCAGCAACTTCATACCGGGGCCTCGGTATGGCTACACCTTC. Amino acid sequence: CASNFIPGPRYGYTF.

The J gene is TRBJ1-2, the V gene TRBV5-6; 8 bases are shared with TRBD1. This CDR3 is built from 15 residues. V trimming: 4 bases; J trimming: 8 bases; junction bases outside the gene matches: 13. Germline assignment: CDR1 SGHDT and CDR2 YYEEEE. The CDR3 region is CASSRGQGRLIGYTF. CDR3 DNA sequence: TGTGCCAGCAGCCGTGGACAGGGTCGGTTAATAGGCTACACCTTC. Together with reference TRBV5-6 and TRBJ1-2, the CDR3 gives the full variable domain: DAGVTQSPTHLIKTRGQQVTLRCSPKSGHDTVSWYQQALGQGPQFIFQYYEEEERQRGNFPDRFSGHQFPNYSSELNVNALLLGDSALYLCASSRGQGRLIGYTFGSGTRLTVV.

For the CDR3, the DNA is TGTGCCAGCAGCCAAGAGCAGGGGGCAGAGCAGTACTTC. Its translation is CASSQEQGAEQYF. V gene TRBV4-2 combines with J gene TRBJ2-7, with 8 bases aligning to TRBD1. The CDR3 consists of 13 residues. Trimming took 0 bases from V and 7 from J; bases not matched to a gene: 2. Germline V gene data show CDR1 as LGHNA and CDR2 as YNFKEQ.

The chain has TRBV5-1 and TRBJ1-2, with no clear D. V lost 4 bases to trimming and J lost 5 bases, with 12 bases between them. This CDR3 contains 13 residues. Germline V CDR1 and CDR2: SGHRS, YFSETQ. Here the CDR3 DNA reads TGCGCCAGCAGCCCGAGGAGAGGATATGGCTACACCTTC. Translation: CASSPRRGYGYTF.

This sequence joins TRBV5-6 and TRBJ2-2; 8 bases map to TRBD2. The junction had 5 bases not matched to a gene; V was cut back by 1 base and J by 0 bases. Germline loops: CDR1 SGHDT, CDR2 YYEEEE. The CDR3 extends over 17 amino acids. In nucleotides, the CDR3 is TGTGCCAGCAGCTTGTATACTAGCGGCGCGAACACCGGGGAGCTGTTTTTT. It specifies CASSLYTSGANTGELFF.

The chain joins TRBV5-1 to TRBJ1-1; 7 bases line up with TRBD1. Trimming at V came to 4 bases and at J to 1 base, leaving 10 bases not matched to a gene. The CDR3 runs 16 residues. The V gene's germline CDR1 is SGHRS and CDR2 YFSETQ. The CDR3 DNA reads TGCGCCAGCAGCCCGATAGGGGGCGCTGGGAACACTGAAGCTTTCTTT. Protein sequence: CASSPIGGAGNTEAFF. The complete variable domain, with remaining parts taken from reference TRBV5-1 and TRBJ1-1, reads KAGVTQTPRYLIKTRGQQVTLSCSPISGHRSVSWYQQTPGQGLQFLFEYFSETQRNKGNFPGRFSGRQFSNSRSEMNVSTLELGDSALYLCASSPIGGAGNTEAFFGQGTRLTVV.

This clone came up once. The chain is built from TRBV7-2 and TRBJ1-5, with TRBD1 as a possible D gene (6 bases). The germline V gene encodes CDR1 SGHTA and CDR2 FQGNSA. The CDR3 contains 18 residues. V lost 1 base and J 2 bases, leaving 18 bases between the germline ends. DNA for the CDR3: TGTGCCAGCAGCTTAGTTATTATAGGGGGAGGCGGCAATCAGCCCCAGCATTTT. It yields the protein CASSLVIIGGGGNQPQHF.

This chain uses TRBV27 with TRBJ1-6; no definite D call. The germline V gene has CDR1 MNHEY and CDR2 SMNVEV (reference sequence). This CDR3 spans 15 amino acids. With 7 bases removed from V and 6 bases from J, the gap between germline ends came to 16 bases. The CDR3 sequence: CASKPNTVVNSPLHF. The CDR3 DNA follows: TGTGCCAGCAAGCCCAATACAGTAGTTAATTCACCCCTCCACTTT.

The CDR3 sequence is CASSDSNYGYTF. The CDR3, as DNA: TGTGCCAGCAGTGACAGTAACTATGGCTACACCTTC. The rearrangement joins TRBV11-2 to TRBJ1-2, with D perhaps TRBD1 (5 bases). V dropped 6 bases and J dropped 1 base, with 6 bases sitting between them. Per germline, CDR1 SGHAT and CDR2 FQNNGV. This CDR3 has 12 residues. The full variable domain, in which reference TRBV11-2 and TRBJ1-2 provide the parts outside the CDR3, is EAGVAQSPRYKIIEKRQSVAFWCNPISGHATLYWYQQILGQGPKLLIQFQNNGVVDDSQLPKDRFSAERLKGVDSTLKIQPAKLEDSAVYLCASSDSNYGYTFGSGTRLTVV.

J is TRBJ1-5 and V is TRBV27; D is undetermined. This CDR3 has 11 residues. Trimming shortened V by 8 bases and J by 7 bases, and 9 bases separated the two germline ends. In germline, CDR1 is MNHEY, CDR2 SMNVEV (reference sequence). The CDR3, as DNA: TGTGCCAGCGGCGGAGGCCAGCCCCAGCATTTT. Translating it yields CASGGGQPQHF.

The rearrangement joins TRBV10-3 to TRBJ1-1; D may be TRBD1 (6 bases). V lost 0 bases and J 2 bases, leaving 19 bases between the germline ends. Germline CDR1 and CDR2: ENHRY and SYGVKD. There are 18 residues in the CDR3. CDR3 amino acids: CAISESGGGVGVNTEAFF. The CDR3 nucleotides are TGTGCCATCAGTGAGTCGGGGGGCGGGGTAGGGGTAAACACTGAAGCTTTCTTT.

DNA for the CDR3: TGCGCCAGCAGCCAAGAAGGGGACAGAGCCTACGAGCAGTACTTC. Its translation: CASSQEGDRAYEQYF. The rearrangement links TRBV4-1 to TRBJ2-7; 7 bases match TRBD1. The junction had 4 bases not matched to a gene; V was cut back by 0 bases and J by 2 bases. CDR3 length: 15 residues. Germline-derived CDR1 and CDR2 are MGHRA and YSYEKL.

This sequence joins TRBV10-2 and TRBJ1-1; 7 nucleotides line up with TRBD1. In germline, CDR1 is WSHSY, CDR2 SAAADI. This CDR3 is 14 amino acids long. V gave up 6 bases and J gave up 4 bases; unmatched junction bases: 8. The CDR3 is CASREGGFSTEAFF. The DNA for the CDR3 is TGCGCCAGCAGAGAAGGGGGCTTTAGCACTGAAGCTTTCTTT.

The J gene is TRBJ2-2, the V gene TRBV18, with 9 bases aligning to TRBD2. CDR3 length equals 15 residues. V dropped 10 bases and J dropped 2; count of bases not matched to a gene: 8. CDR1 is KGHSH, CDR2 LQKENI, per germline. CDR3 protein: CATPVSGSNTGELFF. The CDR3 coding sequence is TGTGCCACCCCCGTTAGCGGGAGCAACACCGGGGAGCTGTTTTTT.

The V call is TRBV5-1, the J call TRBJ1-1, with 7 positions matching TRBD1. Trimming removed 4 bases from V and 1 base from J; junction bases left unmatched: 4. This CDR3 has 14 amino acids. Germline CDR1 SGHRS, CDR2 YFSETQ. The CDR3 loop reads CASSRGQPNTEAFF. The CDR3 DNA sequence: TGCGCCAGCAGCAGGGGACAGCCGAACACTGAAGCTTTCTTT.

This clone was seen only once. The chain employs TRBV20-1 and TRBJ2-7; no firm D call. The germline V and J ends were trimmed by 6 bases and 4 bases, with 7 bases remaining between them. CDR3 size: 10 residues. Germline CDR1 and CDR2: DFQATT and SNEGSKA (reference sequence). The CDR3 bases are TGCAGTGCCGGGCAATACGAGCAGTACTTC. It encodes CSAGQYEQYF.

The gene calls are TRBV30 and TRBJ1-1; D is ambiguous. Germline V gene data show CDR1 as GTSNPN and CDR2 as SVGIG (reference sequence). The V and J ends lost 0 bases and 4 bases respectively, with 6 bases between them. The CDR3 totals 12 residues. CDR3 protein: CAWSVRSTEAFF. CDR3 nucleotide sequence: TGTGCCTGGAGTGTAAGGAGCACTGAAGCTTTCTTT. Full variable domain (remainder filled in from reference TRBV30 and TRBJ1-1): SQTIHQWPATLVQPVGSPLSLECTVEGTSNPNLYWYRQAAGRGLQLLFYSVGIGQISSEVPQNLSASRPQDRQFILSSKKLLLSDSGFYLCAWSVRSTEAFFGQGTRLTVV.

The chain couples TRBV18 to TRBJ2-6; D tentatively fits TRBD1 or TRBD2 (8 bases each). The CDR3 sequence is 21 residues long. Trimming pared 3 bases from V and 1 base from J, leaving 25 bases between. Germline V lookup: CDR1 KGHSH, CDR2 LQKENI. The CDR3 coding sequence is TGTGCCAGCTCACCCATGGGACTAGGACAGGGTGGATTATCTGGGGCCAACGTCCTGACTTTC. This translates into CASSPMGLGQGGLSGANVLTF.

The CDR3 region has the DNA TGTGCCAGCAGTGAACGGGGGGTCCAGCCCCAGCATTTT. Protein: CASSERGVQPQHF. This sequence joins TRBV6-1 and TRBJ1-5; D perhaps matches TRBD1 (5 bases). This CDR3 is built from 13 residues. CDR1 is MNHNS, CDR2 SASEGT, per germline. V lost 2 bases and J 7 bases, leaving 9 bases between the germline ends.

The genes are TRBV29-1 and TRBJ2-3; D is perhaps TRBD1 (5 bases). Germline-derived CDR1 and CDR2 are SQVTM and ANQGSEA. The CDR3 totals 14 residues. The ends were cut back, 0 bases at V and 4 bases at J, with 11 bases in the middle. CDR3 sequence: CSVEDYRRADTQYF. Written as DNA, the CDR3 is TGCAGCGTTGAAGACTACAGGAGAGCAGATACGCAGTATTTT.

The V gene is TRBV20-1, the J gene TRBJ2-3; D is undetermined. The germline CDR1 and CDR2 sequences are DFQATT and SNEGSKA (reference sequence). Trimming cost V 1 base and J 11 bases, with 10 bases left between them. This CDR3 has 11 residues. CDR3 DNA sequence: TGCAGTGCTAGAGTACCGCCTCTGCAGTATTTT. This sequence encodes CSARVPPLQYF.

The chain has TRBV7-2 and TRBJ2-3, with a tentative D call TRBD1 (5 bases). The V end was cut by 1 base, the J end by 2 bases, with 7 bases between. The CDR3 covers 14 residues. From germline, CDR1 is SGHTA and CDR2 FQGNSA. CDR3 sequence (DNA): TGTGCCAGCAGCTTAGTACAGGTCACAGATACGCAGTATTTT. Translating gives CASSLVQVTDTQYF.

CDR3 nucleotides: TGTGCCAGCAACGAGGGGGCAGATACGCAGTATTTT. This translates into CASNEGADTQYF. This chain joins TRBV2 and TRBJ2-3, with a tentative D call TRBD1 (6 bases). The V gene's germline CDR1 is SNHLY and CDR2 FYNNEI. The CDR3 sequence is 12 residues long. The V end was cut by 7 bases, the J end by 4 bases, with 9 bases between.